One and the same sample provided the 4 T cell receptor beta chains below, sequenced in a study of circulating tumor DNA in untreated peripheral T-cell lymphoma. TCRdb's copy holds only in-frame clones and misses some; the assay was immunoSEQ multiplex PCR. The sample holds approximately 10,000 clones, around four fifths seen once. The sequenced sample consisted of tumor tissue. The receptors here all came from a human donor with peripheral T-cell lymphoma.

V gene TRBV5-1 combines with J gene TRBJ2-1, with 7 bases lining up with TRBD2. The CDR3 runs 15 residues. Trimming took 4 bases from V and 2 from J; bases not matched to a gene: 6. Germline CDR1 is SGHRS and CDR2 is YFSETQ. Written as DNA, the CDR3 is TGCGCCAGCAGCGTATCAGGGAGGGCCTACAATGAGCAGTTCTTC. Translating it yields CASSVSGRAYNEQFF. Combining the CDR3 with reference TRBV5-1 and TRBJ2-1 gives the whole variable domain KAGVTQTPRYLIKTRGQQVTLSCSPISGHRSVSWYQQTPGQGLQFLFEYFSETQRNKGNFPGRFSGRQFSNSRSEMNVSTLELGDSALYLCASSVSGRAYNEQFFGPGTRLTVL.

V gene TRBV18 combines with J gene TRBJ2-7, with TRBD1 identical over 7 bases. The CDR3 is 16 amino acids. Looked up from germline, CDR1 is KGHSH and CDR2 is LQKENI. The ends lost 6 bases at V and 4 bases at J; junction bases unmatched: 15. The CDR3 loop reads CASSLAPTGVGYEQYF. DNA for the CDR3: TGTGCCAGCTCCCTAGCACCCACAGGGGTTGGTTACGAGCAGTACTTC.

V usage is TRBV15 and J usage is TRBJ2-3, with D possibly matching TRBD1 (5 bases). Germline-derived CDR1 and CDR2 are LNHNV and YYDKDF (reference sequence). The CDR3 spans 14 residues. V lost 5 bases and J 2 bases, leaving 11 bases between the germline ends. Here the CDR3 reads CATSPTVNTDTQYF. As DNA, the CDR3 is TGTGCCACCAGCCCGACAGTAAACACAGATACGCAGTATTTT.

V is TRBV12-5 and J is TRBJ2-5; the match to TRBD2 covers 8 bases. Germline V lookup: CDR1 LGHNT, CDR2 FRNRAP. The CDR3 consists of 18 residues. The CDR3 region is CASTPGAGGRRNIETQYF. CDR3 DNA sequence: TGTGCCAGCACTCCCGGTGCGGGGGGAAGGCGTAACATAGAGACCCAGTACTTC.